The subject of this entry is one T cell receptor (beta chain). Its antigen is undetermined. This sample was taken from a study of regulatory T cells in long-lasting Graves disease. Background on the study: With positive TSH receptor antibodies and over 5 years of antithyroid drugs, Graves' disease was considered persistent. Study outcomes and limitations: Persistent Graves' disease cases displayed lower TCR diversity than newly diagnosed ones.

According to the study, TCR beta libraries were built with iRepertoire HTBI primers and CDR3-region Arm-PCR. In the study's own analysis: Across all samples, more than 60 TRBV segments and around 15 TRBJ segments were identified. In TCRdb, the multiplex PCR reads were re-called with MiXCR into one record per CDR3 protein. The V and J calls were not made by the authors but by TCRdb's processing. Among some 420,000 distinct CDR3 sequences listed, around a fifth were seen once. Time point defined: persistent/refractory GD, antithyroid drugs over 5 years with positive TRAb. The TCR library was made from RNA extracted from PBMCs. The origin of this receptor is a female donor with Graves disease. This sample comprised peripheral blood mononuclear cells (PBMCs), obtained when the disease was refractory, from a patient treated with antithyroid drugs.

The CDR3: CASSTQSLADTDTQYF. The CDR3 nucleotides are TGTGCCAGCAGCACCCAGTCACTAGCGGATACAGATACGCAGTATTTT. The V call is TRBV11-3, the J call TRBJ2-3; 8 bases map to TRBD2. The CDR3 consists of 16 residues. The germline CDR1 and CDR2 sequences are SGHNT and YENEEA. Germline trimming cut 5 bases from V and 3 bases from J; bases unmatched to any gene: 10.